The 13 T cell receptor beta chains below come from one sample, sequenced in a study of cytomegalovirus exposure and HLA in healthy donors. The PCR used 60 Vbeta and 13 Jbeta primers. Profiling relied on immunoSEQ multiplex PCR, and the TCRdb table lists in-frame clones only, not all of them. The sample lists 110,000 to 150,000 clones; 80% were seen once. The sequenced material came from PBMCs. The receptors originated from a male donor in good health and CMV-seronegative.

The J gene is TRBJ1-4, the V gene TRBV7-6; tentatively, D is TRBD1 (5 bases). The germline V and J ends were trimmed by 1 base and 5 bases, with 11 bases remaining between them. The CDR3 length is 15 residues. CDR1 is SGHVS and CDR2 is FNYEAQ in the germline V gene. The CDR3 loop is CASSLDLGPNEKLFF. The CDR3 DNA follows: TGTGCCAGCAGCTTAGATCTGGGGCCCAATGAAAAACTGTTTTTT.

The J gene is TRBJ1-2, the V gene TRBV18, with D perhaps matching TRBD1 (6 bases). Trimming pared 3 bases from V and 1 base from J, leaving 9 bases between. This CDR3 has 14 residues. Germline V lookup: CDR1 KGHSH, CDR2 LQKENI. The CDR3: CASSPDSLNYGYTF. The CDR3 bases are TGTGCCAGCTCACCGGACAGTCTTAACTATGGCTACACCTTC.

This clone was seen a few times. The chain has TRBV5-4 and TRBJ1-2, with D uncertain. The V and J ends lost 3 bases and 4 bases respectively, with 7 bases between them. The length of the CDR3 is 12 residues. The V gene's germline CDR1 is SGHNT and CDR2 YYREEE (reference sequence). The CDR3 here is CASSSESYGYTF. CDR3 coding DNA: TGTGCCAGCAGCTCTGAGAGCTATGGCTACACCTTC. Based on the CDR3 plus reference TRBV5-4 and TRBJ1-2, the full variable domain is ETGVTQSPTHLIKTRGQQVTLRCSSQSGHNTVSWYQQALGQGPQFIFQYYREEENGRGNFPPRFSGLQFPNYSSELNVNALELDDSALYLCASSSESYGYTFGSGTRLTVV.

The chain joins TRBV5-4 to TRBJ1-1; a weak D match, TRBD1 (5 bases). Germline CDR1 and CDR2: SGHNT and YYREEE (reference sequence). V shed 4 bases and J shed 8 bases, with 12 bases lying between them. CDR3 size: 12 residues. CDR3 residues: CASSHPGGEAFF. CDR3 sequence (DNA): TGTGCCAGCAGCCACCCCGGGGGAGAAGCTTTCTTT.

The chain is built from TRBV18 and TRBJ1-3; D call uncertain. Per germline, CDR1 KGHSH and CDR2 LQKENI. V was trimmed by 2 bases and J by 4 bases, leaving 3 bases between them. The CDR3 runs 12 residues. CDR3 loop: CASSPEGNTIYF. CDR3 in DNA: TGTGCCAGCTCACCAGAGGGAAACACCATATATTTT.

This chain links TRBV30 with TRBJ2-6; TRBD1 is a possible D gene (7 bases). Germline lookup yields CDR1 GTSNPN and CDR2 SVGIG (reference sequence). V lost 5 bases and J lost 1, with 18 bases in between. The CDR3 is made up of 17 amino acids. The CDR3 sequence is CAWQRGDSLSGANVLTF. CDR3 DNA: TGTGCCTGGCAAAGGGGGGACAGTCTATCTGGGGCCAACGTCCTGACTTTC.

The chain employs TRBV5-6 and TRBJ1-1; 7 bases line up with TRBD1. Germline V lookup: CDR1 SGHDT, CDR2 YYEEEE. J was trimmed by 4 bases and V by 3 bases; bases with no gene match: 9. CDR3 size: 15 residues. The CDR3 is CASSYSTGAGTEAFF. The CDR3 DNA reads TGTGCCAGCAGCTACTCCACAGGGGCAGGCACTGAAGCTTTCTTT.

This chain uses TRBV7-2 with TRBJ2-2, with D possibly TRBD2 on 6 matching bases. CDR3 length: 19 residues. The germline V gene has CDR1 SGHTA and CDR2 FQGNSA. Trimming took 2 bases from V and 1 from J, leaving 20 bases between them. This CDR3 reads CASSLRGTAGLLNTGELFF. DNA for the CDR3: TGTGCCAGCAGCTTACGGGGCACCGCGGGACTCTTGAACACCGGGGAGCTGTTTTTT.

V and J are TRBV9 and TRBJ1-1; no clear D. V was pared by 6 bases and J by 3 bases, with 15 bases between. Germline loops: CDR1 SGDLS, CDR2 YYNGEE. The CDR3 runs to 14 residues. CDR3 sequence: CASTDEGSHTEAFF. CDR3 DNA: TGTGCCAGCACGGACGAGGGTAGTCACACTGAAGCTTTCTTT.

The chain links TRBV5-4 to TRBJ1-6; 7 nucleotides line up with TRBD1. V shed 3 bases and J 10 bases; nucleotides not matched to a gene: 7. Per the germline V gene, CDR1 is SGHNT and CDR2 is YYREEE (reference sequence). The length of the CDR3 is 14 residues. The CDR3 sequence: CASSSDRASSPLHF. The CDR3 nucleotides read TGTGCCAGCAGCTCCGACAGGGCGAGCTCACCCCTCCACTTT.

The chain has TRBV19 and TRBJ2-7, with D possibly being TRBD1 (5 bases). Germline V gene sequence: CDR1 LNHDA, CDR2 SQIVND (reference sequence). The CDR3 runs to 19 residues. V lost 7 bases and J 6 bases, leaving 34 bases between the germline ends. The CDR3: CASKGLKGAARWARCEQYF. CDR3 DNA sequence: TGTGCCAGTAAGGGCCTCAAAGGGGCGGCTAGGTGGGCAAGGTGCGAGCAGTACTTC. The full variable domain, in which reference TRBV19 and TRBJ2-7 provide the parts outside the CDR3, is DGGITQSPKYLFRKEGQNVTLSCEQNLNHDAMYWYRQDPGQGLRLIYYSQIVNDFQKGDIAEGYSVSREKKESFPLTVTSAQKNPTAFYLCASKGLKGAARWARCEQYFGPGTRLTVT.

This clone has just a few counts. The chain carries TRBV19 and TRBJ1-1; no clear D. The CDR3 loop spans 14 amino acids. Trimming pared 2 bases from V and 3 bases from J, leaving 10 bases between. The germline gives CDR1 LNHDA, CDR2 SQIVND (reference sequence). The CDR3 nucleotides read TGTGCCAGTAGTATACGGCGGTTGGACACTGAAGCTTTCTTT. This codes for CASSIRRLDTEAFF.

The rearrangement uses TRBV7-6 and TRBJ1-2; D perhaps matches TRBD1 (6 bases). Between the trimmed V and J ends, which lost 1 base and 6 bases, there was a span of 9 bases. CDR1 is SGHVS, CDR2 FNYEAQ, per germline. The CDR3 extends over 13 amino acids. Written as DNA, the CDR3 is TGTGCCAGCAGCTTAGTCACAGGGCATGGCTACACCTTC. This codes for CASSLVTGHGYTF. The full variable domain, completed using reference TRBV7-6 and TRBJ1-2, is GAGVSQSPRYKVTKRGQDVALRCDPISGHVSLYWYRQALGQGPEFLTYFNYEAQQDKSGLPNDRFSAERPEGSISTLTIQRTEQRDSAMYRCASSLVTGHGYTFGSGTRLTVV.